The next 21 T cell receptor beta chains were all read from a single sample in a study of CD8 T cell repertoires and HIV-1 epitope variants. The repertoire was sequenced with immunoSEQ multiplex PCR; TCRdb's copy has only in-frame clones and lacks some. The sample records thousands of clones, about 70% being singletons. These receptors have no identified antigens. The source material was cultured CD8+ T cells derived from PBMCs. The receptors come from a male donor with HIV.

The chain carries TRBV7-8 and TRBJ2-1; the D is unclear. V shed 1 base and J shed 6 bases, with 16 bases lying between them. This CDR3 region has 16 residues. Germline V gene sequence: CDR1 SGHVS, CDR2 FQNEAQ. The CDR3 here is CASSLEAVEYSNEQFF. In DNA, the CDR3 is TGTGCCAGCAGCTTAGAGGCGGTAGAATATAGCAATGAGCAGTTCTTC.

The V call is TRBV2, the J call TRBJ2-3, with TRBD2 matching 10 bases. The CDR3 loop spans 15 amino acids. J lost 5 bases, V lost 7 bases, and 9 bases had no gene match. Per germline, CDR1 SNHLY and CDR2 FYNNEI. The CDR3 sequence: CASIRPSGSGDTQYF. CDR3 in DNA: TGTGCCAGCATTCGGCCTAGCGGGAGTGGAGATACGCAGTATTTT.

This sequence joins TRBV11-2 and TRBJ1-4; no clear D gene. The CDR3 length is 16 residues. Trimming took off 4 bases at V and 0 bases at J, with 12 bases between the two ends. CDR1 is SGHAT, CDR2 FQNNGV, per germline. This CDR3 is CASSSTDGATNEKLFF. The CDR3 bases are TGTGCCAGCAGCTCAACGGACGGAGCAACTAATGAAAAACTGTTTTTT. Full variable domain (rest looked up from reference TRBV11-2 and TRBJ1-4): EAGVAQSPRYKIIEKRQSVAFWCNPISGHATLYWYQQILGQGPKLLIQFQNNGVVDDSQLPKDRFSAERLKGVDSTLKIQPAKLEDSAVYLCASSSTDGATNEKLFFGSGTQLSVL.

The chain carries TRBV10-3 and TRBJ2-7, with TRBD1 matching 12 bases. The germline gives CDR1 ENHRY, CDR2 SYGVKD. This CDR3 is built from 13 residues. The V segment lost 9 bases and the J segment 5 bases; nucleotides outside the gene matches: 5. The CDR3 is CAMGQGANDEQYF. The CDR3 coding sequence is TGTGCCATGGGACAGGGGGCGAATGACGAGCAGTACTTC.

The V gene is TRBV7-7, the J gene TRBJ2-5; D is possibly TRBD2 (6 bases). Germline-derived CDR1 and CDR2 are SSHAT and FNYEAQ (reference sequence). The V and J ends lost 3 bases and 1 base respectively, with 9 bases between them. This CDR3 contains 14 residues. The DNA for the CDR3 is TGTGCCAGCAGCTTTTCCGGGGGCCAAGAGACCCAGTACTTC. Translated: CASSFSGGQETQYF.

The J gene is TRBJ2-3, the V gene TRBV6-5; perhaps TRBD2 as D (5 bases). The CDR3 extends over 14 amino acids. V lost 5 bases and J 8 bases, leaving 17 bases between the germline ends. Germline values: CDR1 MNHEY, CDR2 SVGAGI. The CDR3 protein is CASSPGLRDGTQYF. Here the CDR3 DNA reads TGTGCCAGCAGTCCTGGACTGAGAGACGGTACGCAGTATTTT.

The V and J genes are TRBV7-3 and TRBJ2-7; perhaps D is TRBD1 or TRBD2 (6 bases each). Germline lookup yields CDR1 SGHTA and CDR2 FQGTGA. V was clipped by 4 bases and J by 2 bases, with 15 bases between them. The CDR3 is made up of 15 amino acids. The CDR3 nucleotides are TGTGCCAGCAGCTCCGGCGGGACACGAACCTACGAGCAGTACTTC. It encodes CASSSGGTRTYEQYF.

The chain couples TRBV27 to TRBJ2-5, with TRBD2 matching 11 bases. Gene TRBJ2-7 matches the end of the DNA better, so the J call may be wrong. This CDR3 has 17 residues. Germline CDR1 MNHEY, CDR2 SMNVEV (reference sequence). Here the CDR3 DNA reads TGTGCCAGCAGCCCCATCTCTACTAGCGGGAGCTCCTACGAGCAGTACTTC. Translating it yields CASSPISTSGSSYEQYF.

The chain joins TRBV10-3 to TRBJ1-2; a weak D match, TRBD1 (5 bases). Trimming pared 4 bases from V and 4 bases from J, leaving 16 bases between. Germline V gene data show CDR1 as ENHRY and CDR2 as SYGVKD. There are 15 residues in the CDR3. The CDR3 loop is CAISGGLDGGYGYTF. CDR3 in DNA: TGTGCCATCAGTGGGGGCCTGGATGGAGGCTATGGCTACACCTTC.

The chain is built from TRBV6-5 and TRBJ2-7; no clear D. Trimming shortened V by 5 bases and J by 4 bases, and 12 bases separated the two germline ends. The germline V gene has CDR1 MNHEY and CDR2 SVGAGI. The CDR3 has 13 amino acids. CDR3: CASSEATAYEQYF. Written as DNA, the CDR3 is TGTGCCAGCAGTGAAGCGACCGCATACGAGCAGTACTTC.

This rearrangement joins TRBV11-2 to TRBJ2-5, with 10 nucleotides matching TRBD1. The CDR3 spans 15 residues. V gave up 5 bases and J gave up 1 base; unmatched junction bases: 4. CDR1 and CDR2 (germline): SGHAT, FQNNGV. CDR3: CASSQGTGAQETQYF. The DNA for the CDR3 is TGTGCCAGCAGCCAGGGGACAGGGGCCCAAGAGACCCAGTACTTC.

V is TRBV30 and J is TRBJ2-7; a possible D gene is TRBD1 (5 bases). The V end was cut by 5 bases, the J end by 4 bases, with 15 bases between. The germline V gene has CDR1 GTSNPN and CDR2 SVGIG (reference sequence). CDR3 size: 13 residues. For the CDR3, the DNA is TGTGCCTGGGAAATCCCAGGGTGGTACGAGCAGTACTTC. Its protein product is CAWEIPGWYEQYF. Together with reference TRBV30 and TRBJ2-7, the CDR3 gives the full variable domain: SQTIHQWPATLVQPVGSPLSLECTVEGTSNPNLYWYRQAAGRGLQLLFYSVGIGQISSEVPQNLSASRPQDRQFILSSKKLLLSDSGFYLCAWEIPGWYEQYFGPGTRLTVT.

This clone was recorded only once. V and J are TRBV6-1 and TRBJ2-1; D is unclear. V lost 7 bases and J 3 bases, leaving 4 bases between the germline ends. The CDR3 is 11 residues long. Germline loops: CDR1 MNHNS, CDR2 SASEGT. This CDR3 is CASKLYNEQFF. DNA for the CDR3: TGTGCCAGCAAGCTCTACAATGAGCAGTTCTTC.

The rearrangement joins TRBV28 to TRBJ2-3, with TRBD2 as a possible D gene (6 bases). V gave up 3 bases and J gave up 3 bases, with 10 bases separating them. Germline V CDR1 and CDR2: MDHEN, SYDVKM. The CDR3 runs to 14 residues. The chain's CDR3 is CASSLRRETDTQYF. In nucleotides, the CDR3 is TGTGCCAGCAGTTTGCGGAGGGAGACAGATACGCAGTATTTT. The whole variable domain, filled in from reference TRBV28 and TRBJ2-3, reads DVKVTQSSRYLVKRTGEKVFLECVQDMDHENMFWYRQDPGLGLRLIYFSYDVKMKEKGDIPEGYSVSREKKERFSLILESASTNQTSMYLCASSLRRETDTQYFGPGTRLTVL.

The CDR3 coding sequence is TGTGCCAGCAGTCCTGGACAGATGGGGCTGTTTTTT. It encodes CASSPGQMGLFF. This sequence joins TRBV6-5 and TRBJ2-2, with D tentatively TRBD1 (6 bases). The CDR3 extends over 12 amino acids. Germline CDR1 MNHEY, CDR2 SVGAGI. Between the trimmed V and J ends, which lost 5 bases and 13 bases, there was a span of 14 bases.

V and J are TRBV6-5 and TRBJ2-1; no definite D call. This CDR3 comprises 14 residues. V lost 6 bases and J 0 bases, leaving 9 bases between the germline ends. The germline V gene has CDR1 MNHEY and CDR2 SVGAGI. As DNA, the CDR3 is TGTGCCAGCAGCCCACTGGCCTCCTACAATGAGCAGTTCTTC. This codes for CASSPLASYNEQFF.

The CDR3 here is CASSGGAYNEQFF. CDR3 nucleotides: TGTGCCAGTTCAGGGGGGGCCTACAATGAGCAGTTCTTC. V and J are TRBV19 and TRBJ2-1; D may match TRBD1 or TRBD2 (7 bases each). CDR1 is LNHDA and CDR2 is SQIVND in the germline V gene (reference sequence). The V and J ends lost 8 bases and 2 bases respectively, with 10 bases between them. The CDR3 extends over 13 amino acids.

The rearrangement links TRBV7-2 to TRBJ2-1; 10 positions match TRBD2. CDR3 length equals 15 residues. J was trimmed by 9 bases and V by 3 bases; bases with no gene match: 8. Germline V lookup: CDR1 SGHTA, CDR2 FQGNSA. The CDR3 sequence is CASSLSSGRAGEQFF. The CDR3 DNA reads TGTGCCAGCAGCTTGTCAAGCGGGAGGGCGGGTGAGCAGTTCTTC.

The chain has TRBV7-6 and TRBJ2-1; perhaps D is TRBD1 or TRBD2 (6 bases each). The CDR3 is made up of 11 amino acids. V was clipped by 8 bases and J by 9 bases, with 11 bases between them. Germline V lookup: CDR1 SGHVS, CDR2 FNYEAQ. CDR3 DNA sequence: TGTGCCAGCTTACAGGGAGGTGAGCAGTTCTTC. Protein: CASLQGGEQFF.

The chain joins TRBV5-4 to TRBJ2-7; D may be TRBD1 or TRBD2 (5 bases each). The CDR3 sequence is 15 residues long. Trimming shortened V by 4 bases and J by 0 bases, and 14 bases separated the two germline ends. The germline gives CDR1 SGHNT, CDR2 YYREEE (reference sequence). The CDR3 here is CASSTGTGSSYEQYF. The CDR3 nucleotides are TGTGCCAGCAGCACTGGGACGGGAAGCTCCTACGAGCAGTACTTC.

V and J are TRBV10-3 and TRBJ1-1; TRBD1 aligns across 7 bases. The CDR3 is made up of 17 amino acids. V lost 7 bases, J lost 1 base, and 15 bases stayed unmatched. CDR1 is ENHRY, CDR2 SYGVKD, per germline. The CDR3: CAITRYSARDRNTEAFF. Written as DNA, the CDR3 is TGTGCCATCACTCGATACTCAGCCCGGGACAGGAACACTGAAGCTTTCTTT.